This TCR beta chain was profiled in a study of blood T cell repertoires in COVID-19. Background on the study: Whether acute or convalescent, the COVID-19 samples came from the United States, Italy and Spain. PBMCs, B-cell-depleted T cells, or T cells were the source of the cDNA or gDNA that made up the material.

In the original workflow: Nucleated cell counts were estimated from reference gene primer amplification. Produced via immunoSEQ multiplex PCR; TCRdb's table is partial and in-frame only. V, J and clone size are those of that table, while D and trimming were read from the DNA. The sample has 95,000 to 150,000 clones, about three quarters seen once. A note on this clone: The sample holds other DNA sequences that translate to the same CDR3.

In germline, CDR1 is SGHNT, CDR2 YENEEA. J was trimmed by 2 bases and V by 5 bases; bases with no gene match: 5. The CDR3 runs to 17 residues. The specimen was peripheral blood. The gene calls are TRBV11-3 and TRBJ2-1, with 14 bases that match TRBD2. The sequence was obtained from a woman between 65 and 79 years old with acute or convalescent COVID-19. In DNA form, the CDR3 reads TGTGCCAGCAGCCCTGGGACTAGCGGGAGTACCTACAATGAGCAGTTCTTC. It yields the protein CASSPGTSGSTYNEQFF.